This entry lists 3 T cell receptor beta chains sequenced from one sample in a study of somatic mutations in cytotoxic T cells in rheumatoid arthritis. Sequencing was performed with immunoSEQ multiplex PCR; in TCRdb, only in-frame clones are kept and a portion is missing. The sample contains roughly 13,000 clones, less than 80% of which appear only once. The sample taken for sequencing was CD8+ T cells sorted from blood. Receptors originate from an adult with rheumatoid arthritis.

The chain uses TRBV28 and TRBJ1-2; no definite D call. The germline V gene encodes CDR1 MDHEN and CDR2 SYDVKM. This CDR3 spans 15 amino acids. The ends were cut back, 7 bases at V and 4 bases at J, with 19 bases in the middle. CDR3 bases: TGTGCCAGCAAGTCGAGCGGGGAGAGGAGCTATGGCTACACCTTC. Translation gives CASKSSGERSYGYTF.

This chain links TRBV19 with TRBJ1-5; D uncertain. CDR3 size: 14 residues. CDR1 LNHDA and CDR2 SQIVND come from the germline V gene (reference sequence). Between the trimmed V and J ends, which lost 3 bases and 4 bases, there was a span of 10 bases. The CDR3 DNA reads as TGTGCCAGTAGTATGAAGGGCGGGAATCAGCCCCAGCATTTT. This codes for CASSMKGGNQPQHF.

The genes are TRBV2 and TRBJ2-7, with 12 bases aligning to TRBD2. The germline gives CDR1 SNHLY, CDR2 FYNNEI. The CDR3 consists of 14 residues. The V segment lost 8 bases and the J segment 2 bases; nucleotides outside the gene matches: 4. Written as DNA, the CDR3 is TGTGCCAGCGTAGGGACTAGCGGGCCCTACGAGCAGTACTTC. Its translation: CASVGTSGPYEQYF.